The 8 T cell receptor beta chains given below trace back to one sample, sequenced in a study of blood T cell repertoires in COVID-19. Sequenced by immunoSEQ multiplex PCR; TCRdb stores in-frame clones only, minus some. This table holds fewer than 250,000 clones, approximately 79% found once. Sample: peripheral blood. The receptor set was obtained from a woman in her 50s with acute or convalescent COVID-19.

V gene TRBV19 combines with J gene TRBJ1-5, with 8 bases fitting TRBD1. V lost 6 bases and J lost 0; bases outside the gene matches: 4. The CDR3 has 15 amino acids. CDR1 LNHDA and CDR2 SQIVND come from the germline V gene (reference sequence). CDR3 sequence: CASSRQGHSNQPQHF. The CDR3 nucleotides read TGTGCCAGTAGCAGACAGGGGCATAGCAATCAGCCCCAGCATTTT.

In DNA, the CDR3 is TGTGCTAGTGGTTTCGGGACAGGGGAAGGTTCTGGAAAACTGTTTTTT. It is translated as CASGFGTGEGSGKLFF. This sequence joins TRBV12-5 and TRBJ1-4, with TRBD1 identical over 10 bases. The CDR3 spans 16 residues. V shed 3 bases and J 10 bases; nucleotides not matched to a gene: 11. CDR1 LGHNT and CDR2 FRNRAP come from the germline V gene. Complete variable domain (other parts from reference TRBV12-5 and TRBJ1-4): DARVTQTPRHKVTEMGQEVTMRCQPILGHNTVFWYRQTMMQGLELLAYFRNRAPLDDSGMPKDRFSAEMPDATLATLKIQPSEPRDSAVYFCASGFGTGEGSGKLFFGSGTQLSVL.

V is TRBV19 and J is TRBJ2-1; D perhaps matches TRBD1 (6 bases). Germline values: CDR1 LNHDA, CDR2 SQIVND (reference sequence). V dropped 5 bases and J dropped 12 bases, with 20 bases sitting between them. The CDR3 totals 14 residues. Here the CDR3 reads CASSVSGTPLGQFF. Here the CDR3 DNA reads TGTGCCAGTAGTGTCTCCGGGACACCCTTAGGGCAGTTCTTC.

This chain links TRBV27 with TRBJ2-7; 9 nucleotides match TRBD2. CDR3 length equals 15 residues. Germline V gene sequence: CDR1 MNHEY, CDR2 SMNVEV (reference sequence). The junction had 4 bases not matched to a gene; V was cut back by 3 bases and J by 1 base. The CDR3 DNA reads TGTGCCAGCAGTTTGGAGCGGGGGGTGTCCTACGAGCAGTACTTC. Translated, it gives CASSLERGVSYEQYF.

The rearrangement uses TRBV7-9 and TRBJ2-1, with 8 bases aligning to TRBD2. CDR1 and CDR2 (germline): SEHNR, FQNEAQ (reference sequence). The J segment lost 3 bases and the V segment lost 3 bases, leaving 7 bases of the junction unmatched. The CDR3 is 16 amino acids. The CDR3 DNA follows: TGTGCCAGCAGCTTCCTACTAGCGGCCCTCTACAATGAGCAGTTCTTC. It specifies CASSFLLAALYNEQFF.

The chain recombines TRBV25-1 with TRBJ1-1; TRBD1 might be the D (5 bases). The CDR3 is 15 residues long. V lost 5 bases, J lost 5 bases, and 18 bases lay in between. CDR1 is MGHDK and CDR2 is SYGVNS in the germline V gene. The CDR3 sequence is CASSLLGTGGTEAFF. For the CDR3, the DNA is TGTGCCAGCAGTTTACTAGGGACGGGAGGGACTGAAGCTTTCTTT. The variable domain in full, completed from reference TRBV25-1 and TRBJ1-1, reads EADIYQTPRYLVIGTGKKITLECSQTMGHDKMYWYQQDPGMELHLIHYSYGVNSTEKGDLSSESTVSRIRTEHFPLTLESARPSHTSQYLCASSLLGTGGTEAFFGQGTRLTVV.

CDR3 coding DNA: TGTGCCAGCAGCCTAAACAGGGGGTACGAAGCTTTCTTT. This gives the protein CASSLNRGYEAFF. The V gene is TRBV3-1 (or the pseudogene TRBV3-2), the J gene TRBJ1-1; the match to TRBD1 covers 8 bases. The V gene end was trimmed by 4 bases and the J gene end by 8 bases; junction bases not matched to a gene: 6. Germline V CDR1 and CDR2: LGHDT, YNNKEL (reference sequence). This CDR3 comprises 13 residues.

The gene calls are TRBV2 and TRBJ2-2; 8 bases align to TRBD1. This CDR3 has 14 residues. V gave up 3 bases and J gave up 7 bases; unmatched junction bases: 4. Germline CDR1 and CDR2: SNHLY and FYNNEI. The DNA of the CDR3 is TGTGCCAGCAGTGATCGGACAGGGTACGGGGAGCTGTTTTTT. This sequence encodes CASSDRTGYGELFF. The entire variable domain, with the rest obtained from reference TRBV2 and TRBJ2-2, is as follows: EPEVTQTPSHQVTQMGQEVILRCVPISNHLYFYWYRQILGQKVEFLVSFYNNEISEKSEIFDDQFSVERPDGSNFTLKIRSTKLEDSAMYFCASSDRTGYGELFFGEGSRLTVL.